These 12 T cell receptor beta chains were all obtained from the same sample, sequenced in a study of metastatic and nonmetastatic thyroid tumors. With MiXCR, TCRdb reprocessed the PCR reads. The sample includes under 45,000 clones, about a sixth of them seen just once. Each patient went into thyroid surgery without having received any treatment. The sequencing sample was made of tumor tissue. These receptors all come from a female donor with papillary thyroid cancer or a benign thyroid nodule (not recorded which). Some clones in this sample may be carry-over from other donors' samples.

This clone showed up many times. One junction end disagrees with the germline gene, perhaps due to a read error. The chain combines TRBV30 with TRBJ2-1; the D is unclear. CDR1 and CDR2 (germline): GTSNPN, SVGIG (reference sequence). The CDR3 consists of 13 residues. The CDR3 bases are TGTGCCTGGAGGGGGAACCACTACAATGAGCAGTCCTTC. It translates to CAWRGNHYNEQSF.

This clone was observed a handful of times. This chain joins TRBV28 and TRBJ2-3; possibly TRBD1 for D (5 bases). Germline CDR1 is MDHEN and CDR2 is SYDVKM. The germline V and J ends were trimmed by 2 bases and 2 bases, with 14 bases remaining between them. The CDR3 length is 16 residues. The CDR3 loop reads CASSLSKGILTDTQYF. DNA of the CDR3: TGTGCCAGCAGTTTAAGTAAGGGGATACTCACAGATACGCAGTATTTT.

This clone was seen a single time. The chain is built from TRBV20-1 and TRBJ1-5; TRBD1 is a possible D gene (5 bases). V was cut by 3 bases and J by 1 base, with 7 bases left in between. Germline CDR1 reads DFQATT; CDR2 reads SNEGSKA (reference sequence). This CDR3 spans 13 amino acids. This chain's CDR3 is CSASRVSNQPQHF. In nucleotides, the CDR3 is TGCAGTGCTAGCAGGGTCAGCAATCAGCCCCAGCATTTT.

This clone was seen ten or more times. The CDR3 DNA follows: TGCAGTGCTAACAGACAGAGGAACACTGAAGCTTTCTTT. Protein: CSANRQRNTEAFF. The chain joins TRBV20-1 to TRBJ1-1; TRBD1 is a possible D gene (5 bases). V lost 4 bases and J lost 1, with 10 bases in between. The CDR3 loop spans 13 amino acids. CDR1 is DFQATT and CDR2 is SNEGSKA in the germline V gene (reference sequence).

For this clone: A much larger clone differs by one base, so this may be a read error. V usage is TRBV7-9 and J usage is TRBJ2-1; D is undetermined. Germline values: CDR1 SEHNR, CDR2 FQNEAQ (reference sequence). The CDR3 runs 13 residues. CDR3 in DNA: TGTGCCAGCAGCTTAGTACAGTCCGATGAGAAGTTCTTC. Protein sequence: CASSLVQSDEKFF.

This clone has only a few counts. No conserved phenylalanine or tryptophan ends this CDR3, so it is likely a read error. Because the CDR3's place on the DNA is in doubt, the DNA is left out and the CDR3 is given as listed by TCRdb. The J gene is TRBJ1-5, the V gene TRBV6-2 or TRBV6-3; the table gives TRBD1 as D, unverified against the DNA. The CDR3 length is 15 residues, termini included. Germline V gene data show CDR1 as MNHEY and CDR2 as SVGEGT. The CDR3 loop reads CASSPTDIWNQPQHC.

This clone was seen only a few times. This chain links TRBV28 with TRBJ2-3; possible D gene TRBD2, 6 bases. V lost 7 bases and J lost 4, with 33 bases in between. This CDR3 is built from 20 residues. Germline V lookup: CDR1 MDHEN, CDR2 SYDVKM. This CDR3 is CASTSSTSLGIGRSADTQYF. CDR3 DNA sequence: TGTGCCAGCACCTCCTCTACCTCTCTGGGTATCGGGAGATCCGCAGATACGCAGTATTTT.

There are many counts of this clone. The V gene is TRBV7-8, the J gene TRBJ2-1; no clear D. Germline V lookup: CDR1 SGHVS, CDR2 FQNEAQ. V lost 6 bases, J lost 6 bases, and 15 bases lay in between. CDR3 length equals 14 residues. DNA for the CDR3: TGTGCCAGCAGGTTGGGATCTATGAGCAATGAGCAGTTCTTC. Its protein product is CASRLGSMSNEQFF.

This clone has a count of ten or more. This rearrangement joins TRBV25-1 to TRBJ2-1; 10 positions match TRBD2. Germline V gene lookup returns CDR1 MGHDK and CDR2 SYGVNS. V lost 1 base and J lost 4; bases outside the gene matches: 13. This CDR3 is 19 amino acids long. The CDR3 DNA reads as TGTGCCAGCAGTGAATTCCTAGCGGGAGTTGGCCATCATTACAATGAGCAGTTCTTC. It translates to CASSEFLAGVGHHYNEQFF. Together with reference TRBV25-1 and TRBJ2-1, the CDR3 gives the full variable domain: EADIYQTPRYLVIGTGKKITLECSQTMGHDKMYWYQQDPGMELHLIHYSYGVNSTEKGDLSSESTVSRIRTEHFPLTLESARPSHTSQYLCASSEFLAGVGHHYNEQFFGPGTRLTVL.

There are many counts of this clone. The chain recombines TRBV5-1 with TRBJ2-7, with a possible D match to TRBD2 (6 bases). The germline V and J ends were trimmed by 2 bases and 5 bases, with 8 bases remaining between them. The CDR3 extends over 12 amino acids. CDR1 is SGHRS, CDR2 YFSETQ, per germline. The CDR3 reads CASSLQRDEQYF. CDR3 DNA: TGCGCCAGCAGCTTACAGCGGGACGAGCAGTACTTC.

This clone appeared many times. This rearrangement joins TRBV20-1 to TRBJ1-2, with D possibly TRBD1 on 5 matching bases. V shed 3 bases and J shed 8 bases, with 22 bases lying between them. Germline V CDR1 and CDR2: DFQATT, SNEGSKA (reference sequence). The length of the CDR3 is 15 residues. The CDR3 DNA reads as TGCAGTGCTAGTGGTTCCCTAATAGACAGTAAGGGCTACACCTTC. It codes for CSASGSLIDSKGYTF.

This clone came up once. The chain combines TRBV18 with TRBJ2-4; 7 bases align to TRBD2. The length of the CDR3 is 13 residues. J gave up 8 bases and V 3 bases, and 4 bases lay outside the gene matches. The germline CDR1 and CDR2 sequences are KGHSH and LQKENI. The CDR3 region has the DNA TGTGCCAGCTCACCGGGCGGGAGTGACATTCAGTACTTC. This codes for CASSPGGSDIQYF.